The next 19 T cell receptor beta chains were all read from a single sample in a study of blood T cell repertoires in COVID-19 (dated by TCRdb to 2020 to 2022). The protocol used for the library was the immunoSEQ multiplex PCR assay. The clones in this table, taken by TCRdb from immuneACCESS, are in-frame only. Not every clone is retained; where verified, under half of the shortfall comes from an unresolved V gene, and the cause of the rest is unknown. A total of hundreds of thousands of clones appear in this sample, 82% of them only once. The ten most abundant clones make up approximately 4.5% of the sample. Specimen: peripheral blood. These receptor sequences come from a woman between 70 and 85 years old with acute or convalescent COVID-19.

This chain joins TRBV11-2 and TRBJ1-6; TRBD1 is a possible D gene (6 bases). The ends were cut back, 1 base at V and 6 bases at J, with 16 bases in the middle. The CDR3 has 17 residues. Germline V gene lookup returns CDR1 SGHAT and CDR2 FQNNGV. The chain's CDR3 is CASSLVGGGLGNSPLHF. The CDR3 DNA sequence: TGTGCCAGCAGCTTAGTCGGGGGGGGCTTGGGTAATTCACCCCTCCACTTT.

The chain couples TRBV7-2 to TRBJ1-3; D remains unclear. The CDR3 is 14 amino acids. Germline assignment: CDR1 SGHTA and CDR2 FQGNSA. Deletions cut 3 bases from V and 0 bases from J, with 6 bases between. The CDR3 loop is CASSFHSSGNTIYF. The CDR3 DNA follows: TGTGCCAGCAGCTTTCATTCCTCTGGAAACACCATATATTTT.

J is TRBJ2-7 and V is TRBV29-1; TRBD1 matches 10 bases. The length of the CDR3 is 13 residues. Trimming at V came to 6 bases and at J to 2 bases, leaving 4 bases not matched to a gene. CDR1 is SQVTM, CDR2 ANQGSEA, per germline. The CDR3 nucleotides are TGCAGCGTGCGACAGGGGGCCGCCTACGAGCAGTACTTC. This gives the protein CSVRQGAAYEQYF.

This rearrangement joins TRBV18 to TRBJ2-5; 11 bases align to TRBD2. Germline assignment: CDR1 KGHSH and CDR2 LQKENI. CDR3 length equals 15 residues. Trimming took 4 bases from V and 1 from J; bases not matched to a gene: 2. The CDR3 DNA sequence: TGTGCCAGCTCACTCGGGACTAGCGGCCAAGAGACCCAGTACTTC. Amino acids: CASSLGTSGQETQYF.

CDR3 sequence (DNA): TGTGCCAGCTCGTCCATGCAGGGGGACCAGGGCCTTGACGGCTACACCTTC. This sequence encodes CASSSMQGDQGLDGYTF. This rearrangement joins TRBV18 to TRBJ1-2, with 7 bases aligning to TRBD1. There are 17 residues in the CDR3. Germline CDR1 KGHSH, CDR2 LQKENI. Trimming removed 6 bases from V and 8 bases from J; junction bases left unmatched: 21.

This chain joins TRBV29-1 and TRBJ1-1; D is uncertain. The germline V and J ends were trimmed by 3 bases and 0 bases, with 11 bases remaining between them. Germline CDR1 SQVTM, CDR2 ANQGSEA. The CDR3 consists of 14 residues. CDR3 nucleotides: TGCAGCGTTGACGAGGGTGTCGTGAACACTGAAGCTTTCTTT. This codes for CSVDEGVVNTEAFF.

This chain uses TRBV5-4 with TRBJ2-7; 8 nucleotides line up with TRBD1. This CDR3 contains 13 residues. V trimming: 4 bases; J trimming: 3 bases; junction bases outside the gene matches: 3. Germline CDR1 SGHNT, CDR2 YYREEE (reference sequence). The CDR3 DNA sequence: TGTGCCAGCAGCGGGGGACAGGTCTACGAGCAGTACTTC. Encoded protein: CASSGGQVYEQYF.

The chain carries TRBV6-5 and TRBJ1-5; D is possibly TRBD1 (6 bases). The germline V gene has CDR1 MNHEY and CDR2 SVGAGI. The germline V and J ends were trimmed by 6 bases and 4 bases, with 16 bases remaining between them. CDR3 length: 15 residues. The chain's CDR3 is CASRAGTRANQPQHF. As DNA, the CDR3 is TGTGCCAGCAGAGCCGGGACACGGGCTAATCAGCCCCAGCATTTT.

This sequence joins TRBV7-2 and TRBJ2-1; tentative D call: TRBD2 (5 bases). Germline V gives CDR1 SGHTA, CDR2 FQGNSA. V gave up 2 bases and J gave up 5 bases, with 13 bases separating them. This CDR3 region has 15 residues. This chain's CDR3 is CASSLRGRQNNEQFF. CDR3 bases: TGTGCCAGCAGCTTACGGGGAAGGCAGAACAATGAGCAGTTCTTC.

The chain has TRBV7-9 and TRBJ2-2; D remains unclear. CDR3 length: 15 residues. Trimming removed 4 bases at V and 0 bases at J, with 9 bases between. CDR1 SEHNR and CDR2 FQNEAQ come from the germline V gene (reference sequence). CDR3 region: CASSSWAPNTGELFF. For the CDR3, the DNA is TGTGCCAGCAGCTCCTGGGCCCCGAACACCGGGGAGCTGTTTTTT.

This clone was picked up one time. The rearrangement uses TRBV5-8 and TRBJ1-2; the D is unclear. Trimming removed 3 bases from V and 5 bases from J, with 8 bases in between. The CDR3 loop spans 12 amino acids. Germline V lookup: CDR1 SGHTS, CDR2 YDEGEE. The CDR3 loop reads CASSWESYGYTF. The CDR3, as DNA: TGTGCCAGCAGCTGGGAGTCATATGGCTACACCTTC.

This chain links TRBV4-2 with TRBJ1-2; no clear D. This CDR3 has 16 residues. CDR1 and CDR2 from the germline V gene are LGHNA and YNFKEQ. The germline V and J ends were trimmed by 1 base and 2 bases, with 14 bases remaining between them. DNA of the CDR3: TGTGCCAGCAGCCAAGGTGCCTCTAAACTAAACTATGGCTACACCTTC. Translated: CASSQGASKLNYGYTF.

As for this clone: Sequence at one end of the junction differs from germline and may be a read error. The chain couples TRBV6-5 to TRBJ1-1, with D possibly matching TRBD1 (6 bases). Per germline, CDR1 MNHEY and CDR2 SVGAGI. The CDR3 is 14 amino acids. Here the CDR3 DNA reads TGTGCCAGTACTCCCCAAAGGGGGAACGCTGAAGCTTTCTTT. Protein sequence: CASTPQRGNAEAFF.

This chain connects TRBV3-1 (or the pseudogene TRBV3-2) to TRBJ2-3, with D possibly being TRBD2 (6 bases). The germline CDR1 and CDR2 sequences are LGHDT and YNNKEL (reference sequence). CDR3 length equals 16 residues. Trimming cost V 4 bases and J 1 base, with 15 bases left between them. In DNA form, the CDR3 reads TGTGCCAGCAGCCTCCCGACTAGAACTGGCACAGATACGCAGTATTTT. Translated, it gives CASSLPTRTGTDTQYF.

The chain is built from TRBV5-1 and TRBJ1-1; TRBD1 matches 10 bases. Trimming took 1 base from V and 4 from J; bases not matched to a gene: 4. CDR3 length: 15 amino acids. CDR1 and CDR2 from the germline V gene are SGHRS and YFSETQ. The CDR3 bases are TGCGCCAGCAGCTTGACTAGGACAGGGGGCACTGAAGCTTTCTTT. This encodes CASSLTRTGGTEAFF.

The V call is TRBV2, the J call TRBJ2-3; a weak D match, TRBD1 (6 bases). This CDR3 spans 15 amino acids. The ends were cut back, 2 bases at V and 2 bases at J, with 11 bases in the middle. Germline assignment: CDR1 SNHLY and CDR2 FYNNEI. CDR3 nucleotides: TGTGCCAGCAGTGAACAGGGGTTGAACACAGATACGCAGTATTTT. This encodes CASSEQGLNTDTQYF.

The chain is built from TRBV4-2 and TRBJ2-1, with TRBD2 matching 14 bases. V lost 3 bases to trimming and J lost 4 bases; unmatched junction nucleotides: 8. This CDR3 comprises 18 residues. Germline V CDR1 and CDR2: LGHNA, YNFKEQ. The CDR3 coding sequence is TGTGCCAGCAGCCAGCGACTAGCGGGGGGGCCGGTATACAATGAGCAGTTCTTC. Translated, it gives CASSQRLAGGPVYNEQFF.

V usage is TRBV10-3 and J usage is TRBJ1-1; maybe TRBD1 (5 bases). The germline V gene has CDR1 ENHRY and CDR2 SYGVKD. The CDR3 consists of 12 residues. Trimming took off 10 bases at V and 5 bases at J, with 14 bases between the two ends. The CDR3 nucleotides are TGTGCCACCAGACAGCAAGGAACTGAAGCTTTCTTT. Protein product: CATRQQGTEAFF.

This sequence joins TRBV10-3 and TRBJ2-1, with 11 positions matching TRBD2. Germline V gene sequence: CDR1 ENHRY, CDR2 SYGVKD. The CDR3 extends over 15 amino acids. Germline trimming cut 8 bases from V and 5 bases from J; bases unmatched to any gene: 8. CDR3 protein: CAIATGTSGHNEQFF. The CDR3 nucleotides are TGTGCCATCGCAACCGGGACTAGCGGTCACAATGAGCAGTTCTTC.